The next 21 T cell receptor beta chains were all read from a single sample in a study of cytomegalovirus exposure and HLA in healthy donors. In the PCR, 60 Vbeta and 13 Jbeta primers were used. Some clones are missing from TCRdb's copy, which holds only in-frame ones; the method was immunoSEQ multiplex PCR. The sample totals 90,000 to 150,000 clones. Sequencing was performed on PBMCs. Source of these receptors: a young man in good health and CMV-seronegative.

The rearrangement links TRBV27 to TRBJ2-5; weak D call: TRBD2 (5 bases). CDR3 size: 14 residues. The V end lost 5 bases, the J end lost 5 bases, and 15 bases lay between the germline ends. From germline, CDR1 is MNHEY and CDR2 SMNVEV (reference sequence). In DNA form, the CDR3 reads TGTGCCAGCAGTCTACTAGGGCCGGGGGAGACCCAGTACTTC. Its protein is CASSLLGPGETQYF.

The rearrangement joins TRBV6-1 to TRBJ1-2; D perhaps matches TRBD1 (6 bases). Per the germline V gene, CDR1 is MNHNS and CDR2 is SASEGT. The CDR3 length is 15 residues. The ends were cut back, 7 bases at V and 5 bases at J, with 20 bases in the middle. For the CDR3, the DNA is TGTGCCAGCACCGGACAGTCGCGGACCTCTTATGGCTACACCTTC. Translating gives CASTGQSRTSYGYTF.

The chain links TRBV19 to TRBJ2-7; TRBD1 might be the D (5 bases). V dropped 4 bases and J dropped 0 bases, with 13 bases sitting between them. This CDR3 contains 15 residues. The germline V gene has CDR1 LNHDA and CDR2 SQIVND (reference sequence). Here the CDR3 DNA reads TGTGCCAGTAGTAGATCTAGGGGAACCTCCTACGAGCAGTACTTC. Amino acids: CASSRSRGTSYEQYF.

The chain uses TRBV2 and TRBJ1-1; D gene unclear. The CDR3 sequence is 14 residues long. Germline V gene data show CDR1 as SNHLY and CDR2 as FYNNEI. Trimming took off 0 bases at V and 2 bases at J, with 7 bases between the two ends. The CDR3 spells CASSEAMGNTEAFF. CDR3 bases: TGTGCCAGCAGTGAAGCTATGGGCAACACTGAAGCTTTCTTT.

The CDR3 loop reads CASSPRQGAGGLDEQYF. The CDR3 DNA reads as TGTGCCAGCTCACCGCGACAGGGAGCGGGAGGGCTCGACGAGCAGTACTTC. The V gene is TRBV18, the J gene TRBJ2-7; 10 bases map to TRBD2. V lost 3 bases, J lost 5 bases, and 13 bases stayed unmatched. Looked up from germline, CDR1 is KGHSH and CDR2 is LQKENI. The CDR3 contains 17 residues. The whole variable domain, remainder taken from reference TRBV18 and TRBJ2-7, is NAGVMQNPRHLVRRRGQEARLRCSPMKGHSHVYWYRQLPEEGLKFMVYLQKENIIDESGMPKERFSAEFPKEGPSILRIQQVVRGDSAAYFCASSPRQGAGGLDEQYFGPGTRLTVT.

V gene TRBV28 combines with J gene TRBJ2-5; 10 bases are a match to TRBD2. Germline V lookup: CDR1 MDHEN, CDR2 SYDVKM. CDR3 length: 19 residues. V lost 5 bases, J lost 0 bases, and 15 bases stayed unmatched. The CDR3 loop is CASSENQGKSGRDQETQYF. Written as DNA, the CDR3 is TGTGCCAGCAGTGAAAATCAGGGAAAAAGCGGGAGGGACCAAGAGACCCAGTACTTC.

V is TRBV18 and J is TRBJ1-5, with D unclear. The CDR3 has 14 amino acids. CDR1 and CDR2 from the germline V gene are KGHSH and LQKENI. Trimming stripped 6 bases from V and 5 bases from J, with 14 bases between. As DNA, the CDR3 is TGTGCCAGCTCCCCTAGGAAGGCCGATCAGCCCCAGCATTTT. Protein sequence: CASSPRKADQPQHF.

The rearrangement links TRBV5-3 to TRBJ1-3; 7 nucleotides align to TRBD1. TRBV5-3 is treated as an ORF (open reading frame) with a function not yet certain. The CDR3 is 16 residues long. Trimming removed 4 bases from V and 0 bases from J; junction bases left unmatched: 7. The CDR3 loop reads CARSPTGRGSGNTIYF. The CDR3 DNA sequence: TGTGCCAGAAGCCCGACAGGGAGAGGCTCTGGAAACACCATATATTTT.

The V call is TRBV6-6, the J call TRBJ2-7, with 8 bases that match TRBD2. In germline, CDR1 is MNHNY, CDR2 SVGAGI (reference sequence). V was pared by 4 bases and J by 2 bases, with 7 bases of the junction left unmatched. The CDR3 covers 15 residues. The chain's CDR3 is CASSFPGTSPYEQYF. CDR3 DNA sequence: TGTGCCAGCAGTTTCCCGGGGACTAGTCCCTACGAGCAGTACTTC.

V usage is TRBV19 and J usage is TRBJ2-6; D is possibly TRBD1 (5 bases). Germline V CDR1 and CDR2: LNHDA, SQIVND (reference sequence). The CDR3 sequence is 15 residues long. V lost 2 bases, J lost 2 bases, and 7 bases lay in between. The CDR3 sequence: CASSIMGPGANVLTF. DNA of the CDR3: TGTGCCAGTAGTATAATGGGGCCTGGGGCCAACGTCCTGACTTTC.

The chain links TRBV27 to TRBJ1-2; 7 positions match TRBD1. Germline CDR1 and CDR2: MNHEY and SMNVEV (reference sequence). The V gene end was trimmed by 8 bases and the J gene end by 1 base; junction bases not matched to a gene: 10. This CDR3 comprises 15 residues. CDR3 in amino acids: CASGPPGGFNYGYTF. The DNA of the CDR3 is TGTGCCAGCGGCCCACCAGGGGGATTTAACTATGGCTACACCTTC.

This chain connects TRBV27 to TRBJ2-7; D is unclear. The V gene lost 7 bases and the J gene lost 0 bases, with 13 bases spanning the gap. The CDR3 runs to 14 residues. Germline CDR1 MNHEY, CDR2 SMNVEV (reference sequence). The CDR3 sequence is CASKLTLSSYEQYF. Here the CDR3 DNA reads TGTGCCAGCAAGTTAACCCTTAGCTCCTACGAGCAGTACTTC.

This chain connects TRBV19 to TRBJ2-5, with 11 bases matching TRBD1. The CDR3 is 13 residues long. The germline CDR1 and CDR2 sequences are LNHDA and SQIVND (reference sequence). J was trimmed by 5 bases and V by 10 bases; bases with no gene match: 6. The CDR3 coding sequence is TGTGCCACTCGGGACAGGGGGTTGGAGACCCAGTACTTC. This encodes CATRDRGLETQYF. The full variable domain, its missing parts supplied by reference TRBV19 and TRBJ2-5, is DGGITQSPKYLFRKEGQNVTLSCEQNLNHDAMYWYRQDPGQGLRLIYYSQIVNDFQKGDIAEGYSVSREKKESFPLTVTSAQKNPTAFYLCATRDRGLETQYFGPGTRLLVL.

The CDR3 is CASSSTGTEAFF. The CDR3 DNA reads as TGCGCCAGCAGTTCTACAGGGACTGAAGCTTTCTTT. The chain joins TRBV5-1 to TRBJ1-1, with D possibly TRBD1 on 6 matching bases. V was shortened by 5 bases and J by 5 bases, with 10 bases between the two germline ends. This CDR3 region has 12 residues. The V gene's germline CDR1 is SGHRS and CDR2 YFSETQ.

CDR3 in amino acids: CASSMDTTGLAATSYEQYF. CDR3 DNA sequence: TGTGCCAGTAGTATGGATACCACGGGACTAGCGGCAACCTCCTACGAGCAGTACTTC. This rearrangement joins TRBV19 to TRBJ2-7, with 11 bases fitting TRBD2. The CDR3 is made up of 19 amino acids. In germline, CDR1 is LNHDA, CDR2 SQIVND (reference sequence). The J segment lost 0 bases and the V segment lost 3 bases, leaving 13 bases of the junction unmatched.

The chain joins TRBV9 to TRBJ2-5; 12 nucleotides line up with TRBD2. Germline V lookup: CDR1 SGDLS, CDR2 YYNGEE. CDR3 length: 15 amino acids. The trim removed 3 bases at V and 4 bases at J, leaving 4 bases unmatched. The DNA for the CDR3 is TGTGCCAGCAGCGGGGGACTAGCGGGTGCAGAGACCCAGTACTTC. This encodes CASSGGLAGAETQYF.

The chain uses TRBV5-1 and TRBJ2-5; no definite D call. This CDR3 region has 13 residues. In germline, CDR1 is SGHRS, CDR2 YFSETQ. V was cut by 1 base and J by 2 bases, with 6 bases left in between. The CDR3 region is CASSLPPQETQYF. The CDR3 coding sequence is TGCGCCAGCAGCTTGCCTCCTCAAGAGACCCAGTACTTC. The variable domain in full, with the rest retrieved from reference TRBV5-1 and TRBJ2-5, is KAGVTQTPRYLIKTRGQQVTLSCSPISGHRSVSWYQQTPGQGLQFLFEYFSETQRNKGNFPGRFSGRQFSNSRSEMNVSTLELGDSALYLCASSLPPQETQYFGPGTRLLVL.

This chain links TRBV18 with TRBJ2-5; 8 nucleotides line up with TRBD1. The V segment lost 3 bases and the J segment 4 bases; nucleotides outside the gene matches: 7. This CDR3 contains 15 residues. Germline CDR1 is KGHSH and CDR2 is LQKENI. The CDR3, as DNA: TGTGCCAGCTCACCGCTCGGGCAGGGGGCAGAGACCCAGTACTTC. Residues: CASSPLGQGAETQYF.

This chain uses TRBV6-1 with TRBJ2-1; the match to TRBD1 covers 7 bases. CDR3 length: 16 residues. Germline-derived CDR1 and CDR2 are MNHNS and SASEGT. Trimming removed 2 bases from V and 4 bases from J; junction bases left unmatched: 8. The CDR3 nucleotides read TGTGCCAGCAGTGAAACTGGGACAGATCTTTACAATGAGCAGTTCTTC. It specifies CASSETGTDLYNEQFF.

This chain joins TRBV4-1 and TRBJ1-1, with 9 bases identical to TRBD1. Germline V lookup: CDR1 MGHRA, CDR2 YSYEKL. Losses at the gene ends were 1 base for V and 0 bases for J; bases not matched to a gene: 3. This CDR3 has 16 residues. The CDR3 DNA reads as TGCGCCAGCAGCCAAGGATGGGACAGGGTGAACACTGAAGCTTTCTTT. Protein sequence: CASSQGWDRVNTEAFF.

This chain's CDR3 is CASSPQGHGELFF. The CDR3 DNA sequence: TGTGCCAGCAGCCCGCAGGGGCACGGGGAGCTGTTTTTT. The chain combines TRBV7-2 with TRBJ2-2; possible D gene TRBD1, 6 bases. The CDR3 has 13 residues. The germline V gene has CDR1 SGHTA and CDR2 FQGNSA. V dropped 5 bases and J dropped 7 bases, with 11 bases sitting between them.